The rows below give T cell receptor beta chains drawn from one sample of a study of CXCR3-negative and CXCR3-positive naive CD8 T cells. With the 5' RACE reads reprocessed, TCRdb shows one record per CDR3 protein and no DNA. In all, the sample yields tens of thousands of distinct CDR3 sequences. Sequencing was performed on naive CXCR3- CD8+ T cells from blood. These receptor sequences come from a human donor in good health. Some clones in this sample may be carry-over from other donors' samples. Both conserved end residues are part of each CDR3.

j_call v_call cdr3_aa
TRBJ1-1 TRBV29-1 CSVDGYTEAFF
TRBJ2-7 TRBV28 CASSWRDRNSYEQYF
TRBJ2-6 TRBV3-1 CASSQEAGESGANVLTF
TRBJ2-1 TRBV29-1 CSVKARAWNNEQFF
TRBJ2-2 TRBV12-3/TRBV12-4 CASSMSTGELFF
TRBJ1-1 TRBV7-2 CASSLGRYTEAFF
TRBJ1-1 TRBV25-1 CASSPGVSEAFF
TRBJ1-5 TRBV10-3 CAISPTGFNQPQHF
TRBJ1-6 TRBV9 CASTLGQFGSPLHF
TRBJ2-3 TRBV7-6 CASSFGGDTQYF
TRBJ2-1 TRBV11-2 CASSLSGGTSKFF
TRBJ2-7 TRBV5-1 CASSEGLPSSYEQYF
TRBJ2-7 TRBV3-1 CASSQDLRDEQYF
TRBJ2-2 TRBV4-1 CASSYAGSGELFF
TRBJ2-7 TRBV12-3/TRBV12-4 CASSPPGLVGYEQYF
TRBJ2-7 TRBV20-1 CSARARNAYEQYF
TRBJ1-1 TRBV13 CASSSLQVGNTEAFF
TRBJ1-1 TRBV5-1 CASSFMENTEAFF